These T cell receptor beta chains were read from a single sample in a study of blood T cell repertoires in COVID-19. Measured with immunoSEQ multiplex PCR; TCRdb has only the in-frame clones, and not every one. The sample includes 250,000 or so clones, over 70% seen only once; the top ten take 2.5% to 3.5%. Sequencing used PBMCs or T cells enriched from blood (not recorded which). The receptors stem from a woman aged 40 to 49 who had been exposed to COVID-19. The CDR3 runs from the conserved cysteine through the conserved F or W. The D gene is left open where the match is weak. A clone size is listed for some rows: how often the clone was seen (once, few, many), or a class if it is expanded.

D	size	V	J	CDR3	DNA
TRBD1	few	TRBV4-1	TRBJ2-1	CASSQGRWDRVESYNEQFF	TGCGCCAGCAGCCAAGGTCGTTGGGACAGGGTTGAATCCTACAATGAGCAGTTCTTC
NA	NA	TRBV6-2/TRBV6-3	TRBJ2-1	CASSWGQAPSYNEQFF	TGTGCCAGCAGCTGGGGCCAAGCCCCCTCCTACAATGAGCAGTTCTTC
TRBD1	NA	TRBV4-1	TRBJ1-2	CASSQEGGWGYGYTF	TGCGCCAGCAGCCAAGAAGGGGGCTGGGGTTATGGCTACACCTTC
TRBD1	NA	TRBV14	TRBJ2-1	CASSHRGRGRQFF	TGTGCCAGCAGCCACAGGGGGCGAGGGCGGCAGTTCTTC
TRBD1	NA	TRBV5-4	TRBJ2-3	CASSKGQGAPDTQYF	TGTGCCAGCAGCAAGGGACAGGGAGCCCCAGATACGCAGTATTTT
NA	NA	TRBV28	TRBJ1-3	CASSFIEGVGNTIYF	TGTGCCAGCAGTTTTATCGAGGGCGTAGGAAACACCATATATTTT
NA	NA	TRBV30	TRBJ1-1	CAWNVGLNTEAFF	TGTGCCTGGAACGTGGGCTTGAACACTGAAGCTTTCTTT
TRBD2	once	TRBV11-2	TRBJ2-1	CASSPPSSGVEQFF	TGTGCCAGCAGCCCTCCCTCTAGCGGGGTCGAGCAGTTCTTC
TRBD1	NA	TRBV28	TRBJ2-5	CASSNNRGLGGETQYF	TGTGCCAGCAGTAACAACAGGGGTCTAGGGGGAGAGACCCAGTACTTC
TRBD2	NA	TRBV27	TRBJ2-3	CASSLSAGGTDTQYF	TGTGCCAGCAGTTTATCGGCGGGAGGGACAGATACGCAGTATTTT
TRBD2	NA	TRBV19	TRBJ2-7	CASSIDQRGIYEQYF	TGTGCCAGTAGTATAGATCAGCGGGGGATCTACGAGCAGTACTTC
NA	NA	TRBV30	TRBJ2-2	CAWGGAPGGGELFF	TGTGCCTGGGGGGGGGCGCCGGGTGGCGGGGAGCTGTTTTTT
NA	NA	TRBV5-1	TRBJ2-1	CASSLQGGANNEQFF	TGCGCCAGCAGCTTGCAAGGGGGGGCTAACAATGAGCAGTTCTTC
TRBD1	NA	TRBV27	TRBJ2-7	CAIRTGGAYEQYF	TGTGCCATCCGGACAGGGGGCGCTTACGAGCAGTACTTC
TRBD2	NA	TRBV10-3	TRBJ2-3	CAINPIGTSGENSTDTQYF	TGTGCCATCAACCCAATTGGGACTAGCGGGGAGAATAGCACAGATACGCAGTATTTT
NA	NA	TRBV12-3/TRBV12-4	TRBJ1-2	CASSVRVPDGYTF	TGTGCCAGCAGCGTACGGGTCCCGGATGGCTACACCTTC
NA	once	TRBV3-1/TRBV3-2	TRBJ1-1	CASRISTGGAEAFF	TGTGCCAGCAGGATTTCCACGGGGGGTGCGGAAGCTTTCTTT
NA	NA	TRBV7-3	TRBJ2-1	CASSLGAGFGTEQFF	TGTGCCAGCAGCTTAGGGGCGGGATTCGGCACTGAGCAGTTCTTC
TRBD1	few	TRBV27	TRBJ1-1	CASSFETGDTEAFF	TGTGCCAGCAGTTTCGAGACAGGGGACACTGAAGCTTTCTTT
TRBD2	NA	TRBV4-2	TRBJ2-1	CASSQAGTSGSNEQFF	TGTGCCAGCAGCCAAGCGGGGACTAGCGGCTCCAATGAGCAGTTCTTC
NA	NA	TRBV18	TRBJ1-1	CASSPWHREDTEAFF	TGTGCCAGCTCACCTTGGCACAGGGAAGACACTGAAGCTTTCTTT
NA	NA	TRBV5-4	TRBJ2-5	CASSSFRGPSQETQYF	TGTGCCAGCAGCTCCTTCAGGGGCCCTAGCCAAGAGACCCAGTACTTC
NA	NA	TRBV4-2	TRBJ1-5	CASSQDVRVYSNQPQHF	TGTGCCAGCAGCCAAGACGTCAGGGTGTATAGCAATCAGCCCCAGCATTTT
NA	NA	TRBV28	TRBJ2-1	CASRSGQGSYNEQFF	TGTGCCAGCAGGTCGGGACAAGGCTCGTACAATGAGCAGTTCTTC
TRBD1	NA	TRBV2	TRBJ2-5	CAPGGRETQYF	TGTGCCCCAGGGGGCCGAGAGACCCAGTACTTC
TRBD1	NA	TRBV28	TRBJ1-1	CASSSYRGRGEAFF	TGTGCCAGCAGTTCATACAGGGGCCGGGGAGAGGCTTTCTTT
TRBD2	NA	TRBV6-4	TRBJ2-3	CASRRDYTYTDTQYF	TGTGCCAGCAGAAGGGACTACACTTACACAGATACGCAGTATTTT
TRBD1	NA	TRBV30	TRBJ1-1	CAWCPGGARKTEAFF	TGTGCCTGGTGTCCAGGGGGCGCCAGGAAGACTGAAGCTTTCTTT
NA	NA	TRBV10-3	TRBJ1-4	CAIRGGVGEKLFF	TGTGCCATCCGTGGGGGGGTTGGTGAAAAACTGTTTTTT
NA	many	TRBV25-1	TRBJ1-1	CASVERMNTEAFF	TGTGCCAGCGTGGAGCGAATGAACACTGAAGCTTTCTTT
TRBD1	once	TRBV5-1	TRBJ2-1	CASSSTIRQGDNEQFF	TGTGCCAGCAGCTCGACGATTCGACAGGGGGACAATGAGCAGTTCTTC
NA	NA	TRBV7-7	TRBJ2-3	CASSLDGSIDTQYF	TGTGCTAGCAGCTTAGACGGGAGTATAGATACGCAGTATTTT
TRBD1	NA	TRBV28	TRBJ2-6	CASSLPGQGARGANVLTF	TGTGCCAGCAGTTTACCGGGACAGGGGGCGCGTGGGGCCAACGTCCTGACTTTC
NA	NA	TRBV7-2	TRBJ2-7	CASSLPRAYEQYF	TGTGCCAGCAGCTTACCACGGGCCTACGAGCAGTACTTC
NA	NA	TRBV7-9	TRBJ2-6	CASSSPTFGVGANVLTF	TGTGCCAGCAGCTCCCCCACCTTCGGGGTTGGGGCCAACGTCCTGACTTTC
NA	NA	TRBV7-3	TRBJ2-1	CASSNQGNNEQFF	TGTGCCAGCAGCAACCAGGGGAACAATGAGCAGTTCTTC
NA	once	TRBV30	TRBJ2-7	CAWSQPGYRTYEQYF	TGTGCCTGGAGCCAACCAGGGTACAGGACCTACGAGCAGTACTTC
NA	NA	TRBV14	TRBJ1-1	CASSQGGLEAFF	TGTGCCAGCAGCCAAGGAGGGTTGGAAGCTTTCTTT
NA	NA	TRBV12-3/TRBV12-4	TRBJ1-1	CASSNRGTEAFF	TGTGCCAGCAGTAACAGAGGGACTGAAGCTTTCTTT
TRBD2	NA	TRBV5-1	TRBJ2-1	CASSLTFSVGLAAFF	TGCGCCAGCAGCTTGACCTTTAGTGTCGGTCTAGCGGCATTCTTC
NA	NA	TRBV6-2/TRBV6-3	TRBJ2-6	CASSTQIFGANVLTF	TGTGCCAGCAGTACCCAGATTTTCGGGGCCAACGTCCTGACTTTC
TRBD1	NA	TRBV19	TRBJ2-7	CASSIASGGPTYEQYF	TGTGCCAGTAGTATAGCTTCAGGGGGCCCTACCTACGAGCAGTACTTC
TRBD1	NA	TRBV7-8	TRBJ1-2	CASSTRTGERGYTF	TGTGCCAGCAGCACGAGGACAGGGGAGAGGGGCTACACCTTC
NA	once	TRBV24-1	TRBJ1-1	CATSDDGGTEAFF	TGTGCCACCAGTGATGACGGGGGCACTGAAGCTTTCTTT
TRBD2	NA	TRBV6-5	TRBJ2-2	CASQRGGTGELFF	TGTGCCAGCCAGCGGGGAGGCACCGGGGAGCTGTTTTTT
NA	NA	TRBV6-2/TRBV6-3	TRBJ2-5	CASSHFPGTAQTQYF	TGTGCCAGCAGTCACTTTCCGGGAACTGCCCAGACCCAGTACTTC
NA	NA	TRBV18	TRBJ1-5	CASSPPTGPGNQPQHF	TGTGCCAGCTCACCACCGACAGGTCCTGGCAATCAGCCCCAGCATTTT
NA	NA	TRBV29-1	TRBJ1-1	CSVEDRLGNTEAFF	TGCAGCGTTGAAGATCGTCTCGGGAACACTGAAGCTTTCTTT
TRBD1	NA	TRBV7-8	TRBJ1-5	CASSSVPGQGARDQPQHF	TGTGCCAGCAGCTCTGTCCCGGGACAGGGGGCAAGGGATCAGCCCCAGCATTTT
TRBD1	NA	TRBV6-1	TRBJ1-2	CASSEALGQNYGYTF	TGTGCCAGCAGTGAAGCCCTGGGACAGAACTATGGCTACACCTTC
TRBD1	NA	TRBV30	TRBJ1-2	CAWRTTGIGYGYTF	TGTGCCTGGAGGACGACAGGGATTGGGTATGGCTACACCTTC